This T cell receptor (beta chain) was identified during a study of tumor T cells in aggressive B-cell lymphoma. Germline V gene sequence: CDR1 LGHNA, CDR2 YNFKEQ. This CDR3 is 15 amino acids long. Of note for this clone: An end of the junction differs from the germline gene, which may be a read error. Other DNA variants within this sample encode the same CDR3.

Sequencing was performed with immunoSEQ multiplex PCR; in TCRdb, only in-frame clones are kept and a portion is missing. The sample carries around 5,800 clones, about 80% recorded once. The TCR originated in an adult with diffuse large B cell lymphoma. Sequenced material: tumor tissue. The gene calls are TRBV4-2 and TRBJ2-2; TRBD2 agrees at 7 bases. CDR3 region: CASSQGGRGTGELFF. CDR3 coding DNA: TGTGCCAGCAGTCAAGGCGGGAGAGGCACCGGGGAGCTGTTTTTT.